The 22 T cell receptor beta chains presented below share a single source sample, sequenced in a study of T cell responses to AZD1222 COVID-19 vaccine. Sequenced by immunoSEQ multiplex PCR; TCRdb stores in-frame clones only, minus some. The repertoire consists of 160,000 or so clones, with about 88% occurring once and the leading ten covering more than 5.5%. The material sequenced was peripheral blood, taken on day 0 of AZD1222 vaccination. Receptors originate from an adult in good health.

The rearrangement links TRBV27 to TRBJ2-7, with 8 bases that match TRBD1. Germline CDR1 MNHEY, CDR2 SMNVEV (reference sequence). V lost 6 bases to trimming and J lost 7 bases; unmatched junction nucleotides: 5. There are 12 residues in the CDR3. This CDR3 is CASSHNRGEQYF. CDR3 sequence (DNA): TGTGCCAGCAGCCACAACAGGGGGGAGCAGTACTTC.

The count of this clone is one. The J gene is TRBJ1-6, the V gene TRBV7-2; the D gene is possibly TRBD1 (5 bases). There are 13 residues in the CDR3. V lost 4 bases to trimming and J lost 10 bases, with 11 bases between them. CDR1 is SGHTA, CDR2 FQGNSA, per germline. For the CDR3, the DNA is TGTGCCAGCAGCTCCTTCAGGGAATCACCCCTCCACTTT. Translating gives CASSSFRESPLHF.

CDR3: CASRSDRGNEQFF. DNA for the CDR3: TGTGCCAGCAGATCAGACAGGGGCAATGAGCAGTTCTTC. This rearrangement joins TRBV11-3 to TRBJ2-1, with 8 nucleotides matching TRBD1. Germline assignment: CDR1 SGHNT and CDR2 YENEEA. CDR3 length equals 13 residues. J lost 6 bases, V lost 6 bases, and 4 bases had no gene match.

The chain employs TRBV5-6 and TRBJ1-1, with unresolved D. This CDR3 spans 13 amino acids. The germline V gene encodes CDR1 SGHDT and CDR2 YYEEEE. V shed 4 bases and J shed 3 bases, with 10 bases lying between them. The CDR3 sequence is CASSHDRDTEAFF. The CDR3 DNA sequence: TGTGCCAGCAGCCACGACCGAGACACTGAAGCTTTCTTT.

The V call is TRBV6-4, the J call TRBJ2-6; 12 bases match TRBD2. Germline loops: CDR1 MRHNA, CDR2 SNTAGT. J gave up 2 bases and V 2 bases, and 13 bases lay outside the gene matches. The CDR3 totals 21 residues. The chain's CDR3 is CASSDRASGRAAPPGANVLTF. The CDR3 DNA reads as TGTGCCAGCAGTGACCGGGCTAGCGGGAGGGCGGCCCCCCCTGGGGCCAACGTCCTGACTTTC.

The chain links TRBV5-4 to TRBJ2-2, with D perhaps being TRBD1 or TRBD2 (5 bases each). The germline CDR1 and CDR2 sequences are SGHNT and YYREEE (reference sequence). The CDR3 consists of 16 residues. Trimming left V 0 bases short and J 0 bases short, with 9 bases between. Written as DNA, the CDR3 is TGTGCCAGCAGCTTGGTAGGGACCTCGAACACCGGGGAGCTGTTTTTT. This codes for CASSLVGTSNTGELFF. The full variable domain, rest sourced from reference TRBV5-4 and TRBJ2-2, is ETGVTQSPTHLIKTRGQQVTLRCSSQSGHNTVSWYQQALGQGPQFIFQYYREEENGRGNFPPRFSGLQFPNYSSELNVNALELDDSALYLCASSLVGTSNTGELFFGEGSRLTVL.

This clone was seen a few times. The rearrangement links TRBV5-6 to TRBJ1-2; TRBD1 aligns across 7 bases. V gave up 4 bases and J gave up 5 bases; unmatched junction bases: 8. Germline lookup yields CDR1 SGHDT and CDR2 YYEEEE. This CDR3 has 14 amino acids. CDR3 loop: CASSPRDSRYGYTF. The DNA for the CDR3 is TGTGCCAGCAGCCCAAGGGACAGTCGATATGGCTACACCTTC.

The chain couples TRBV29-1 to TRBJ1-2; 9 nucleotides agree with TRBD1. V shed 8 bases and J 8 bases; nucleotides not matched to a gene: 12. The CDR3 runs 13 residues. In germline, CDR1 is SQVTM, CDR2 ANQGSEA. The CDR3 bases are TGCAGCCCCGTGGGGACAGGGTCTTCGGGCTACACCTTC. Encoded protein: CSPVGTGSSGYTF.

This clone was picked up a small number of times. The V call is TRBV28, the J call TRBJ2-7; a weak D match, TRBD2 (6 bases). The V and J ends lost 4 bases and 6 bases respectively, with 16 bases between them. CDR3 size: 14 residues. Looked up from germline, CDR1 is MDHEN and CDR2 is SYDVKM. CDR3 residues: CASSSNVGGGEQYF. The CDR3 DNA follows: TGTGCCAGCAGTTCCAACGTCGGGGGAGGCGAGCAGTACTTC.

The chain employs TRBV6-1 and TRBJ1-1; 10 bases are a match to TRBD1. Trimming cost V 4 bases and J 4 bases; bases outside gene matches: 15. The germline V gene has CDR1 MNHNS and CDR2 SASEGT. The CDR3 covers 18 residues. The CDR3 DNA sequence: TGTGCCAGCAGTGGCTACACCGGGACAGGGGTCCGTGGCACTGAAGCTTTCTTT. Protein product: CASSGYTGTGVRGTEAFF.

V gene TRBV7-2 combines with J gene TRBJ1-2; D is unclear. V lost 2 bases and J lost 0, with 10 bases in between. The V gene's germline CDR1 is SGHTA and CDR2 FQGNSA. The CDR3 extends over 15 amino acids. This CDR3 reads CASSLSPGPNYGYTF. The CDR3 nucleotides are TGTGCCAGCAGCTTATCCCCCGGACCTAACTATGGCTACACCTTC.

The V gene is TRBV7-9, the J gene TRBJ2-7; 8 bases map to TRBD1. Germline lookup yields CDR1 SEHNR and CDR2 FQNEAQ (reference sequence). The CDR3 loop spans 15 amino acids. The V and J ends lost 5 bases and 3 bases, in that order; junction bases with no gene match: 9. The chain's CDR3 is CASSDQGDRIYEQYF. The CDR3 DNA is TGTGCCAGCAGCGATCAAGGGGACAGGATCTACGAGCAGTACTTC.

This chain joins TRBV27 and TRBJ1-1; no firm D call. Germline assignment: CDR1 MNHEY and CDR2 SMNVEV (reference sequence). V shed 4 bases and J shed 5 bases, with 14 bases lying between them. This CDR3 region has 14 residues. The CDR3 coding sequence is TGTGCCAGCAGTTCGCCCCGAGGTAATACTGAAGCTTTCTTT. It codes for CASSSPRGNTEAFF.

The V and J genes are TRBV5-5 and TRBJ2-5; maybe TRBD2 (6 bases). The germline V gene encodes CDR1 SGHKS and CDR2 YYEKEE (reference sequence). The CDR3 is 14 amino acids. The ends were cut back, 0 bases at V and 5 bases at J, with 11 bases in the middle. The CDR3: CASSLAGGPETQYF. CDR3 nucleotide sequence: TGTGCCAGCAGCTTGGCCGGGGGTCCGGAGACCCAGTACTTC.

In DNA, the CDR3 is TGTGCCACCAGCAGGGGTAACGGAGGGAACCCTGGAAACACCATATATTTT. The encoded protein is CATSRGNGGNPGNTIYF. The chain couples TRBV15 to TRBJ1-3, with unresolved D. CDR3 length equals 17 residues. The germline gives CDR1 LNHNV, CDR2 YYDKDF (reference sequence). Trimming pared 3 bases from V and 2 bases from J, leaving 17 bases between.

The chain uses TRBV24-1 and TRBJ1-1; no firm D call. The CDR3 totals 11 residues. The germline V gene encodes CDR1 KGHDR and CDR2 SFDVKD. The V and J ends lost 1 base and 8 bases respectively, with 4 bases between them. In DNA, the CDR3 is TGTGCCACCAGTGATTTTGGGGAAGCTTTCTTT. Translation: CATSDFGEAFF.

The rearrangement links TRBV18 to TRBJ1-1; TRBD1 might be the D (5 bases). Between the trimmed V and J ends, which lost 1 base and 2 bases, there was a span of 14 bases. The CDR3 spans 16 residues. Germline CDR1 KGHSH, CDR2 LQKENI. In nucleotides, the CDR3 is TGTGCCAGCTCACCACTAGACACGAGGGGAAACACTGAAGCTTTCTTT. Translated: CASSPLDTRGNTEAFF. The entire variable domain, with the rest obtained from reference TRBV18 and TRBJ1-1, is as follows: NAGVMQNPRHLVRRRGQEARLRCSPMKGHSHVYWYRQLPEEGLKFMVYLQKENIIDESGMPKERFSAEFPKEGPSILRIQQVVRGDSAAYFCASSPLDTRGNTEAFFGQGTRLTVV.

This clone occurred a few times. Other DNA sequences in this specimen translate into the identical CDR3. The rearrangement links TRBV6-5 to TRBJ1-1; D not certain. The CDR3 loop spans 13 amino acids. The V gene lost 0 bases and the J gene lost 4 bases, with 6 bases spanning the gap. Germline loops: CDR1 MNHEY, CDR2 SVGAGI. The DNA for the CDR3 is TGTGCCAGCAGTTACTCGAGGGTCACTGAAGCTTTCTTT. Its protein is CASSYSRVTEAFF.

The J gene is TRBJ1-5, the V gene TRBV30; TRBD1 aligns across 10 bases. V was pared by 3 bases and J by 3 bases, with 5 bases of the junction left unmatched. This CDR3 is built from 15 residues. Germline CDR1 is GTSNPN and CDR2 is SVGIG (reference sequence). CDR3 sequence: CAWSPGQGYNQPQHF. The DNA for the CDR3 is TGTGCCTGGAGCCCGGGACAGGGGTACAATCAGCCCCAGCATTTT.

The V call is TRBV11-2, the J call TRBJ1-4; D is possibly TRBD1 (5 bases). Germline values: CDR1 SGHAT, CDR2 FQNNGV. V was pared by 3 bases and J by 8 bases, with 19 bases between. CDR3 size: 16 residues. CDR3 residues: CASSLAPRGAGEKLFF. The CDR3 coding sequence is TGTGCCAGCAGCTTGGCCCCTCGTGGGGCGGGCGAAAAACTGTTTTTT.

The genes are TRBV6-5 and TRBJ2-7; D not certain. CDR3 length equals 13 residues. In germline, CDR1 is MNHEY, CDR2 SVGAGI. Trimming took off 4 bases at V and 5 bases at J, with 12 bases between the two ends. DNA of the CDR3: TGTGCCAGCAGTTTGTTTGGGCTAAACGAGCAGTACTTC. This codes for CASSLFGLNEQYF.

This sequence joins TRBV4-3 and TRBJ2-5, with TRBD2 matching over 10 bases. This CDR3 has 16 residues. Trimming removed 3 bases from V and 5 bases from J; junction bases left unmatched: 9. In germline, CDR1 is LGHNA, CDR2 YSLEER. The CDR3 loop reads CASSQGSGGAFETQYF. Here the CDR3 DNA reads TGCGCCAGCAGCCAGGGAAGCGGGGGGGCTTTTGAGACCCAGTACTTC.